Below are 14 T cell receptor beta chains sequenced from a single sample in a study of T cells in Graves' hyperthyroidism and ophthalmopathy. The source material, RNA transcripts, was used to amplify TCR beta CDR3 regions. TCR CDR3 underwent first-round RT-PCR with the HTBI primer set. TCRdb re-analysed the multiplex PCR reads in MiXCR, keeping a single row per CDR3 protein. The data contain some 700,000 distinct CDR3 sequences, roughly a sixth of them singletons. The source material was blood. These receptors originate from a man in his fifties or sixties with Graves' hyperthyroidism.

This clonotype was recorded many times. V and J are TRBV30 and TRBJ2-2; D is unclear. The V end lost 2 bases, the J end lost 0 bases, and 10 bases lay between the germline ends. Germline lookup yields CDR1 GTSNPN and CDR2 SVGIG (reference sequence). The CDR3 loop spans 15 amino acids. CDR3: CAWSSDTANTGELFF. CDR3 sequence (DNA): TGTGCCTGGAGTTCTGACACAGCGAACACCGGGGAGCTGTTTTTT. Together with reference TRBV30 and TRBJ2-2, the CDR3 gives the full variable domain: SQTIHQWPATLVQPVGSPLSLECTVEGTSNPNLYWYRQAAGRGLQLLFYSVGIGQISSEVPQNLSASRPQDRQFILSSKKLLLSDSGFYLCAWSSDTANTGELFFGEGSRLTVL.

This clonotype was detected many times. The V and J genes are TRBV27 and TRBJ2-1, with D possibly TRBD1 on 6 matching bases. The CDR3 is made up of 15 amino acids. Trimming removed 0 bases from V and 2 bases from J, with 8 bases in between. Looked up from germline, CDR1 is MNHEY and CDR2 is SMNVEV (reference sequence). The CDR3 spells CASSLSRTAYNEQFF. The CDR3 DNA sequence: TGTGCCAGCAGTTTATCCCGGACAGCCTACAATGAGCAGTTCTTC.

This clonotype turned up a few times. This chain links TRBV24-1 with TRBJ2-1, with D possibly TRBD2 on 5 matching bases. The germline V gene encodes CDR1 KGHDR and CDR2 SFDVKD. V shed 2 bases and J shed 8 bases, with 15 bases lying between them. The CDR3 extends over 15 amino acids. CDR3: CATSDSRELGDEQFF. The CDR3 bases are TGTGCCACCAGTGATTCCCGGGAACTTGGCGATGAGCAGTTCTTC.

This clonotype was counted a few times. The chain recombines TRBV7-2 with TRBJ2-2; D is ambiguous. In germline, CDR1 is SGHTA, CDR2 FQGNSA. CDR3 length: 14 amino acids. The germline V and J ends were trimmed by 0 bases and 6 bases, with 8 bases remaining between them. The CDR3 DNA reads TGTGCCAGCAGCTTAGCTTTCTTCGCCGGGGAGCTGTTTTTT. Its protein is CASSLAFFAGELFF.

The chain uses TRBV10-3 and TRBJ1-5; 8 positions agree with TRBD1. V dropped 2 bases and J dropped 2; count of bases not matched to a gene: 14. This CDR3 has 19 amino acids. Germline V gene data show CDR1 as ENHRY and CDR2 as SYGVKD. Here the CDR3 DNA reads TGTGCCATCAGTGAGGGGGGCAGGGGGCCGGAGGAAGGCAATCAGCCCCAGCATTTT. It translates to CAISEGGRGPEEGNQPQHF.

Many counts were recorded for this clonotype. This rearrangement joins TRBV3-1 to TRBJ1-1; TRBD1 might be the D (5 bases). V was trimmed by 0 bases and J by 10 bases, leaving 15 bases between them. Germline V CDR1 and CDR2: LGHDT, YNNKEL (reference sequence). The CDR3 runs 14 residues. The CDR3 loop reads CASSQEAGEVSAFF. CDR3 DNA: TGTGCCAGCAGCCAAGAGGCGGGGGAGGTCTCAGCTTTCTTT.

This clonotype was seen a few times. CDR3 sequence: CASSSGGPDGNTIYF. The CDR3 DNA reads as TGCGCCAGTAGCTCTGGAGGGCCGGACGGAAACACCATATATTTT. This chain joins TRBV10-1 and TRBJ1-3; D is unresolved. Germline CDR1 WNHNN, CDR2 SYGVQD (reference sequence). CDR3 size: 15 residues. Trimming stripped 9 bases from V and 4 bases from J, with 19 bases between.

The chain employs TRBV16 and TRBJ1-2, with a weak D call TRBD1 (6 bases). The V gene lost 8 bases and the J gene lost 5 bases, with 12 bases spanning the gap. This CDR3 has 12 amino acids. Germline-derived CDR1 and CDR2 are KGHSY and FQNENV. CDR3 sequence (DNA): TGTGCCAGCGGTACAGGGCAATATGGCTACACCTTC. It specifies CASGTGQYGYTF.

Worth noting for this clonotype: Given a much more abundant clone one base away, this may be a read error. V gene TRBV28 combines with J gene TRBJ2-1; 10 bases line up with TRBD2. The length of the CDR3 is 19 residues. Per germline, CDR1 MDHEN and CDR2 SYDVKM. CDR3 protein: CASSLMGLARIHAYNEQSF. The DNA for the CDR3 is TGTGCCAGCAGTTTAATGGGACTAGCGCGAATACATGCCTACAATGAGCAGTCCTTC.

This clonotype occurred many times. The chain is built from TRBV6-2 or TRBV6-3 and TRBJ2-7; D is tentatively TRBD1 or TRBD2 (6 bases each). Germline V lookup: CDR1 MNHEY, CDR2 SVGEGT. The length of the CDR3 is 14 residues. Trimming took 8 bases from V and 0 from J, leaving 14 bases between them. The CDR3 reads CASLRGRSSYEQYF. In DNA form, the CDR3 reads TGTGCCAGCCTACGGGGGCGGAGCTCCTACGAGCAGTACTTC.

A few counts support this clonotype. This chain's CDR3 is CASTGLANYQETQYF. CDR3 in DNA: TGTGCCAGCACCGGACTAGCGAACTACCAAGAGACCCAGTACTTC. This chain connects TRBV28 to TRBJ2-5; 9 bases match TRBD2. From germline, CDR1 is MDHEN and CDR2 SYDVKM. The CDR3 is 15 residues long. With V trimmed by 7 bases and J by 0 bases, 6 bases remained unmatched. Full variable domain (outside the CDR3, taken from reference TRBV28 and TRBJ2-5): DVKVTQSSRYLVKRTGEKVFLECVQDMDHENMFWYRQDPGLGLRLIYFSYDVKMKEKGDIPEGYSVSREKKERFSLILESASTNQTSMYLCASTGLANYQETQYFGPGTRLLVL.

This clonotype was counted at least ten times. CDR3 amino acids: CASSTVRAYEQYF. The CDR3 DNA sequence: TGTGCCAGTAGTACTGTGAGGGCCTACGAGCAGTACTTC. The chain carries TRBV19 and TRBJ2-7, with a possible D match to TRBD2 (5 bases). Germline lookup yields CDR1 LNHDA and CDR2 SQIVND (reference sequence). The V gene lost 4 bases and the J gene lost 2 bases, with 9 bases spanning the gap. This CDR3 spans 13 amino acids.

Comment on this clonotype: A read error is possible here, since a much larger clone lies one base away. The chain has TRBV20-1 and TRBJ2-4; perhaps TRBD1 as D (6 bases). The CDR3 totals 13 residues. Germline V gene data show CDR1 as DFQATT and CDR2 as SNEGSKA (reference sequence). This chain's CDR3 is CSAGGVAKNIKYF. The CDR3 region has the DNA TGCAGTGCTGGGGGCGTAGCCAAAAACATTAAGTACTTC.

In this sample, this clonotype turned up many times. This chain uses TRBV20-1 with TRBJ1-1, with D perhaps matching TRBD1 (6 bases). This CDR3 is 11 amino acids long. The germline V and J ends were trimmed by 3 bases and 10 bases, with 12 bases remaining between them. Germline CDR1 DFQATT, CDR2 SNEGSKA (reference sequence). This chain's CDR3 is CSARGPRGAFF. For the CDR3, the DNA is TGCAGTGCTAGGGGCCCCAGGGGAGCTTTCTTT.